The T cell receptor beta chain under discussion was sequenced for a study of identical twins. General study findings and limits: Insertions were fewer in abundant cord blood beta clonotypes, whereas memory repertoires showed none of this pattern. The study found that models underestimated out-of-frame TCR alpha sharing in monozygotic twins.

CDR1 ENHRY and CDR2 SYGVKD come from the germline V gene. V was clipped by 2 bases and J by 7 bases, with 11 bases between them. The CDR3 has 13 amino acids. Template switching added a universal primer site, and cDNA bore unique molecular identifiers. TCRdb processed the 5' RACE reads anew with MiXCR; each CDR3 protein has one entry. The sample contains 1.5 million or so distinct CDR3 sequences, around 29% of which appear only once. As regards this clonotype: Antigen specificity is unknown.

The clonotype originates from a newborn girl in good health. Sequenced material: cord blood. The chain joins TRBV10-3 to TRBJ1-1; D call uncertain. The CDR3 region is CAISEDGVGEAFF. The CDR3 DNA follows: TGTGCCATCAGTGAGGATGGGGTGGGTGAAGCTTTCTTT.